These T cell receptor beta chains were read from a single sample in a study of shared T cell receptors in the human thymus. The data were produced by immunoSEQ multiplex PCR, yet TCRdb's version contains in-frame clones alone and is incomplete. The sample carries roughly 550,000 clones, around three quarters recorded once. These data were also filed under a second study, of human thymus T cells.

The sample consisted of thymocytes. All receptors derive from a boy under two years old with a congenital heart defect. The CDR3 runs from the conserved cysteine through the conserved F or W. D genes are given only for firm matches. Clone size appears in some rows only: once, few, many, or a class for an expanded clone.

abundance: .
v_gene: TRBV7-9
len: 17
j_gene: TRBJ2-7
d_gene: TRBD2
CDR3aa: CASSPGPSGSRTYEQYF
CDR3nt: TGTGCCAGCAGCCCAGGGCCTAGCGGGAGCCGAACTTACGAGCAGTACTTC

abundance: .
v_gene: TRBV29-1
len: 12
j_gene: TRBJ2-1
d_gene: .
CDR3aa: CSVGVSGNEQFF
CDR3nt: TGCAGCGTTGGAGTTAGCGGCAATGAGCAGTTCTTC

abundance: .
v_gene: TRBV27
len: 14
j_gene: TRBJ2-3
d_gene: .
CDR3aa: CASSPNRFTDTQYF
CDR3nt: TGTGCCAGCAGCCCCAACCGGTTCACAGATACGCAGTATTTT

abundance: .
v_gene: TRBV11-2
len: 19
j_gene: TRBJ2-7
d_gene: TRBD2
CDR3aa: CASSLREQLAGVYRDEQYF
CDR3nt: TGTGCCAGCAGCTTACGGGAACAGCTAGCGGGAGTGTACCGGGACGAGCAGTACTTC

abundance: .
v_gene: TRBV11-2
len: 15
j_gene: TRBJ2-7
d_gene: TRBD1
CDR3aa: CASSSPDRGIYEQYF
CDR3nt: TGTGCCAGCAGCTCCCCCGACAGGGGTATTTACGAGCAGTACTTC

abundance: .
v_gene: TRBV4-3
len: 20
j_gene: TRBJ1-3
d_gene: TRBD1
CDR3aa: CASSQAGQGAHPYSGNTIYF
CDR3nt: TGCGCCAGCAGCCAAGCTGGGCAGGGGGCCCACCCGTACTCTGGAAACACCATATATTTT

abundance: .
v_gene: TRBV15
len: 14
j_gene: TRBJ2-5
d_gene: TRBD2
CDR3aa: CATLTTSGKETQYF
CDR3nt: TGTGCCACCTTAACGACTAGCGGGAAGGAGACCCAGTACTTC

abundance: .
v_gene: TRBV7-9
len: 15
j_gene: TRBJ2-1
d_gene: TRBD2
CDR3aa: CASSFGTNPYNEQFF
CDR3nt: TGTGCCAGCAGCTTTGGGACTAACCCTTACAATGAGCAGTTCTTC

abundance: .
v_gene: TRBV6-6
len: 14
j_gene: TRBJ1-3
d_gene: .
CDR3aa: CASSLQVSGNTIYF
CDR3nt: TGTGCCAGCAGTCTTCAGGTCTCTGGAAACACCATATATTTT

abundance: once
v_gene: TRBV7-9
len: 16
j_gene: TRBJ2-7
d_gene: TRBD2
CDR3aa: CASSTSGDYHLLEQYF
CDR3nt: TGTGCCAGCAGCACCTCCGGGGACTACCACCTCCTCGAGCAGTACTTC

abundance: .
v_gene: TRBV27
len: 13
j_gene: TRBJ2-1
d_gene: .
CDR3aa: CASSDTVYNEQFF
CDR3nt: TGTGCCAGCAGTGATACAGTCTACAATGAGCAGTTCTTC

abundance: few
v_gene: TRBV29-1
len: 13
j_gene: TRBJ1-2
d_gene: TRBD1
CDR3aa: CSVTGGVGHGYTF
CDR3nt: TGCAGCGTTACAGGGGGCGTAGGTCATGGCTACACCTTC

abundance: .
v_gene: TRBV19
len: 15
j_gene: TRBJ1-2
d_gene: .
CDR3aa: CASSTKQGVNYGYTF
CDR3nt: TGTGCCAGTAGCACAAAACAGGGTGTAAACTATGGCTACACCTTC

abundance: .
v_gene: TRBV5-6
len: 17
j_gene: TRBJ2-6
d_gene: .
CDR3aa: CASSLAQDTTGANVLTF
CDR3nt: TGTGCCAGCAGCTTGGCGCAGGACACAACTGGGGCCAACGTCCTGACTTTC

abundance: .
v_gene: TRBV25-1
len: 18
j_gene: TRBJ2-1
d_gene: TRBD2
CDR3aa: CASSDRVTSGRTKDEQFF
CDR3nt: TGTGCCAGCAGTGATCGGGTGACTAGCGGGAGGACCAAGGATGAGCAGTTCTTC

abundance: few
v_gene: TRBV19
len: 20
j_gene: TRBJ2-6
d_gene: TRBD1
CDR3aa: CASSITPGTVTDSGANVLTF
CDR3nt: TGTGCCAGTAGTATCACTCCCGGGACAGTAACGGACTCTGGGGCCAACGTCCTGACTTTC

abundance: .
v_gene: TRBV5-1
len: 16
j_gene: TRBJ2-1
d_gene: .
CDR3aa: CASSPPGLKGGNEQFF
CDR3nt: TGCGCCAGCAGCCCACCGGGACTAAAGGGGGGCAATGAGCAGTTCTTC

abundance: .
v_gene: TRBV30
len: 12
j_gene: TRBJ2-5
d_gene: .
CDR3aa: CASRRGVETQYF
CDR3nt: TGTGCCTCTAGGAGGGGTGTTGAGACCCAGTACTTC